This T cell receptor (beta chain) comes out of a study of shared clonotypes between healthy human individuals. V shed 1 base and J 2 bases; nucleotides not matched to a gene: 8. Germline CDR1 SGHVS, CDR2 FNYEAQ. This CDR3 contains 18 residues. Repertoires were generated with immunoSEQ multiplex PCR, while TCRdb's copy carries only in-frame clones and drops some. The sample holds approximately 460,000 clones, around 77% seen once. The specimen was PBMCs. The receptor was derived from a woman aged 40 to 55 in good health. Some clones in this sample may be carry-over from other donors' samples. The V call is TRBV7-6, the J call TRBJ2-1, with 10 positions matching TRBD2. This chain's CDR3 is CASSLVASGSFAYNEQFF. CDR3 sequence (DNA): TGTGCCAGCAGCTTAGTGGCTAGCGGGAGCTTCGCCTACAATGAGCAGTTCTTC.